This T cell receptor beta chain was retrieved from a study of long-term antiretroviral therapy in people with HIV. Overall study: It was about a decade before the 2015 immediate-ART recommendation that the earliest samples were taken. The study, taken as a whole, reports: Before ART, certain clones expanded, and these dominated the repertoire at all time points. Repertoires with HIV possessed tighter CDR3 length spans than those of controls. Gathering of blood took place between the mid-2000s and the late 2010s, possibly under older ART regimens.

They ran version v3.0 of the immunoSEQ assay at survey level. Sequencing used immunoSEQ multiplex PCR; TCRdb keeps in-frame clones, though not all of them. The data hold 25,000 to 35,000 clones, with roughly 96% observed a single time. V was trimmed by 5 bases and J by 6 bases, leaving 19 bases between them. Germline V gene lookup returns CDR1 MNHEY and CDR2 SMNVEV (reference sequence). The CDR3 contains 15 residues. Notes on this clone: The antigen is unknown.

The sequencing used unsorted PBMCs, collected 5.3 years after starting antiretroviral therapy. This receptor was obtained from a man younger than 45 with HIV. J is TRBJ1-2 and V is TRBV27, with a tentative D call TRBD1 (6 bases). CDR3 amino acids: CASSIDRRLIDGYTF. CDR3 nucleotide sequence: TGTGCCAGCAGTATCGACAGGAGGCTTATCGATGGCTACACCTTC.